These 20 T cell receptor beta chains share one sample of origin, sequenced in a study of control samples from healthy donors and cancer patients. The assay was immunoSEQ multiplex PCR, and TCRdb's table has in-frame clones only and misses some. The sample lists 100,000 or so clones, about 79% seen once, with about 10% in the top ten. The sample was blood. These receptor sequences come from a woman aged 25 to 39 in good health.

This clone has only one observation. The V call is TRBV15, the J call TRBJ1-2, with 11 bases matching TRBD1. Per germline, CDR1 LNHNV and CDR2 YYDKDF (reference sequence). The V gene end was trimmed by 1 base and the J gene end by 7 bases; junction bases not matched to a gene: 11. This CDR3 is 17 amino acids long. CDR3 nucleotide sequence: TGTGCCACCAGCAGAGTCGGACAGGGGGCAACCCGGGGTGGCTACACCTTC. Its protein product is CATSRVGQGATRGGYTF.

This chain joins TRBV15 and TRBJ2-7; 7 bases line up with TRBD1. CDR1 LNHNV and CDR2 YYDKDF come from the germline V gene (reference sequence). Trimming cost V 2 bases and J 3 bases; bases outside gene matches: 7. The CDR3 extends over 15 amino acids. CDR3 nucleotide sequence: TGTGCCACCAGCAGATACCGGGACAGAAACTACGAGCAGTACTTC. Its protein product is CATSRYRDRNYEQYF.

The genes are TRBV7-8 and TRBJ1-6; D perhaps matches TRBD1 (6 bases). CDR1 is SGHVS, CDR2 FQNEAQ, per germline. V was clipped by 5 bases and J by 8 bases, with 10 bases between them. The CDR3 covers 13 residues. The chain's CDR3 is CASSKNRDSPLHF. The CDR3 DNA sequence: TGTGCCAGCAGCAAAAACAGGGATTCACCCCTCCACTTT.

A single count supports this clone. The chain combines TRBV5-1 with TRBJ1-2; D is possibly TRBD1 (5 bases). CDR1 is SGHRS and CDR2 is YFSETQ in the germline V gene. Trimming removed 2 bases from V and 8 bases from J, with 22 bases in between. The CDR3 length is 16 residues. CDR3: CASSFGVGTATAGYTF. The CDR3 bases are TGCGCCAGCAGCTTTGGGGTGGGGACTGCCACTGCCGGCTACACCTTC.

This clone was counted a single time. The chain has TRBV20-1 and TRBJ1-1; 7 nucleotides agree with TRBD1. The CDR3 is made up of 10 amino acids. Germline V lookup: CDR1 DFQATT, CDR2 SNEGSKA (reference sequence). The trim removed 6 bases at V and 9 bases at J, leaving 4 bases unmatched. DNA of the CDR3: TGCAGTGCGCAGGGGGAGCAAGCTTTCTTT. Amino acids: CSAQGEQAFF.

The chain uses TRBV30 and TRBJ1-5; the D is unclear. The CDR3 length is 16 residues. The V end was cut by 0 bases, the J end by 0 bases, with 12 bases between. CDR1 is GTSNPN, CDR2 SVGIG, per germline (reference sequence). The CDR3 DNA reads TGTGCCTGGAGTGTGATGGACCTTAATAGCAATCAGCCCCAGCATTTT. This translates into CAWSVMDLNSNQPQHF.

This clone was detected a few times. The V and J genes are TRBV4-2 and TRBJ1-1; TRBD1 aligns across 7 bases. CDR1 is LGHNA and CDR2 is YNFKEQ in the germline V gene. This CDR3 has 14 residues. V lost 6 bases to trimming and J lost 4 bases; unmatched junction nucleotides: 8. CDR3 amino acids: CASRPLEGATEAFF. DNA for the CDR3: TGTGCCAGCAGACCTCTGGAGGGGGCCACTGAAGCTTTCTTT.

This chain links TRBV7-9 with TRBJ1-2; TRBD1 aligns across 10 bases. CDR1 and CDR2 from the germline V gene are SEHNR and FQNEAQ (reference sequence). The CDR3 has 18 amino acids. With V trimmed by 3 bases and J by 5 bases, 15 bases remained unmatched. The CDR3 sequence: CASSLLGTGAPREYGYTF. CDR3 coding DNA: TGTGCCAGCAGCTTGCTAGGGACAGGGGCTCCCAGGGAGTATGGCTACACCTTC.

The gene calls are TRBV27 and TRBJ1-6; possibly TRBD1 for D (6 bases). Germline loops: CDR1 MNHEY, CDR2 SMNVEV (reference sequence). This CDR3 has 12 amino acids. V lost 10 bases and J 7 bases, leaving 11 bases between the germline ends. In DNA form, the CDR3 reads TGTGCCACAGGGGTGGACAATTCACCCCTCCACTTT. Translation gives CATGVDNSPLHF.

V usage is TRBV25-1 and J usage is TRBJ1-1; 7 nucleotides agree with TRBD1. Germline CDR1 reads MGHDK; CDR2 reads SYGVNS. This CDR3 has 14 residues. Trimming took 4 bases from V and 7 from J; bases not matched to a gene: 9. The CDR3 coding sequence is TGTGCCAGCAGTGCAAACAGGGGAGCGCGTGAAGCTTTCTTT. Encoded protein: CASSANRGAREAFF.

This clone has more than one count but fewer than ten. The chain has TRBV7-2 and TRBJ2-4; tentative D call: TRBD1 (6 bases). The ends were cut back, 2 bases at V and 6 bases at J, with 17 bases in the middle. The CDR3 totals 16 residues. CDR1 and CDR2 (germline): SGHTA, FQGNSA. The DNA for the CDR3 is TGTGCCAGCAGCTTAAACTACAGGGATTTCGGAAACATTCAGTACTTC. This sequence encodes CASSLNYRDFGNIQYF.

The chain carries TRBV2 and TRBJ1-5, with D perhaps TRBD1 (6 bases). The CDR3 is made up of 15 amino acids. The germline V and J ends were trimmed by 6 bases and 7 bases, with 19 bases remaining between them. Germline CDR1 reads SNHLY; CDR2 reads FYNNEI. This CDR3 is CASRGAGGRGQPQHF. CDR3 coding DNA: TGTGCCAGCAGGGGAGCCGGGGGGCGCGGGCAGCCCCAGCATTTT. Complete variable domain (other parts from reference TRBV2 and TRBJ1-5): EPEVTQTPSHQVTQMGQEVILRCVPISNHLYFYWYRQILGQKVEFLVSFYNNEISEKSEIFDDQFSVERPDGSNFTLKIRSTKLEDSAMYFCASRGAGGRGQPQHFGDGTRLSIL.

The CDR3 sequence: CASSDGQSASYEQYF. CDR3 DNA: TGTGCCAGCAGTGACGGACAGTCCGCGTCCTACGAGCAGTACTTC. This sequence joins TRBV6-2 or TRBV6-3 and TRBJ2-7; D might be TRBD1 (6 bases). The CDR3 is 15 residues long. The ends were cut back, 5 bases at V and 1 base at J, with 15 bases in the middle. Per germline, CDR1 MNHEY and CDR2 SVGEGT.

In regard to this clone: Sequence at one end of the junction differs from germline and may be a read error. The V gene is TRBV7-2, the J gene TRBJ1-2, with D tentatively TRBD1 (5 bases). CDR3 length: 14 amino acids. Germline V gives CDR1 SGHTA, CDR2 FQGNSA. This chain's CDR3 is CASSPKGTEQLESF. CDR3 DNA: TGTGCCAGCAGCCCAAAAGGGACTGAACAACTAGAGTCCTTC. Combining the CDR3 with reference TRBV7-2 and TRBJ1-2 gives the whole variable domain GAGVSQSPSNKVTEKGKDVELRCDPISGHTALYWYRQSLGQGLEFLIYFQGNSAPDKSGLPSDRFSAERTGGSVSTLTIQRTQQEDSAVYLCASSPKGTEQLESFGSGTRLTVV.

The rearrangement links TRBV10-3 to TRBJ2-2; 9 bases map to TRBD1. The CDR3 has 13 amino acids. V shed 10 bases, J shed 5 bases, and the junction held 5 bases outside the gene matches. Per the germline V gene, CDR1 is ENHRY and CDR2 is SYGVKD. The CDR3 nucleotides are TGTGCCAGCTCCGGGACAGGGACCGGGGAGCTGTTTTTT. The encoded protein is CASSGTGTGELFF.

The chain recombines TRBV15 with TRBJ1-2, with TRBD1 matching over 7 bases. V lost 0 bases to trimming and J lost 4 bases; unmatched junction nucleotides: 5. The CDR3 spans 15 residues. Per germline, CDR1 LNHNV and CDR2 YYDKDF (reference sequence). The CDR3 spells CATSRDLAGGYGYTF. CDR3 nucleotide sequence: TGTGCCACCAGCAGAGATTTAGCAGGGGGCTATGGCTACACCTTC.

This clone came up a few times. The rearrangement uses TRBV6-4 and TRBJ2-3, with D possibly being TRBD2 (6 bases). Trimming shortened V by 2 bases and J by 4 bases, and 7 bases separated the two germline ends. Per the germline V gene, CDR1 is MRHNA and CDR2 is SNTAGT. The CDR3 contains 13 residues. CDR3 region: CASSDGGPDTQYF. The CDR3 region has the DNA TGTGCCAGCAGTGACGGAGGGCCAGATACGCAGTATTTT.

The genes are TRBV9 and TRBJ1-2; D gene unclear. Per the germline V gene, CDR1 is SGDLS and CDR2 is YYNGEE. CDR3 size: 13 residues. V lost 4 bases, J lost 7 bases, and 14 bases lay in between. The CDR3 spells CASSSGVWGGYTF. The CDR3 nucleotides are TGTGCCAGCAGCTCCGGGGTTTGGGGTGGCTACACCTTC.

V and J are TRBV7-9 and TRBJ2-7; D gene ambiguous. Trimming stripped 1 base from V and 0 bases from J, with 4 bases between. CDR1 is SEHNR and CDR2 is FQNEAQ in the germline V gene (reference sequence). The CDR3 has 13 residues. CDR3 sequence reads: CASSLDASYEQYF. CDR3 coding DNA: TGTGCCAGCAGCTTAGACGCCTCCTACGAGCAGTACTTC.

This chain connects TRBV5-1 to TRBJ2-7; 7 bases are a match to TRBD1. This CDR3 spans 14 amino acids. Germline V gene sequence: CDR1 SGHRS, CDR2 YFSETQ. V lost 4 bases and J lost 0; bases outside the gene matches: 4. The CDR3 loop is CASSRQGVSYEQYF. The CDR3 DNA reads as TGCGCCAGCAGCCGACAGGGTGTCTCCTACGAGCAGTACTTC.